This T cell receptor (beta chain) was sequenced in a study of T cells in Graves' hyperthyroidism and ophthalmopathy. Orbital computed tomography and thyroid ultrasound, together with serum TRAb and thyroxine and clinical symptoms, were used for diagnoses. First hyperthyroidism diagnosis is when the blood sample was obtained, before any ophthalmopathy symptoms. Researchers took RNA transcripts and amplified the TCR beta CDR3 regions from them. A first-round RT-PCR of the TCR CDR3 used the HTBI primer set. TCRdb independently ran MiXCR on the multiplex PCR reads; one entry per CDR3 protein. Counted here are around 700,000 distinct CDR3 sequences, under 20% occurring once; the ten biggest clones make up approximately 16%. Germline V gene sequence: CDR1 SGHTA, CDR2 FQGNSA. The CDR3 extends over 15 amino acids. The V gene lost 1 base and the J gene lost 2 bases, with 9 bases spanning the gap. This clonotype was observed many times.

The sample consisted of blood. This chain links TRBV7-2 with TRBJ1-5; tentatively, D is TRBD1 (6 bases). The TCR originated in a woman between 45 and 65 years old with Graves' hyperthyroidism that later progressed to Graves' ophthalmopathy. The CDR3, as DNA: TGTGCCAGCAGCTTAGTGGCAGGGGGCAATCAGCCCCAGCATTTT. Its translation is CASSLVAGGNQPQHF.